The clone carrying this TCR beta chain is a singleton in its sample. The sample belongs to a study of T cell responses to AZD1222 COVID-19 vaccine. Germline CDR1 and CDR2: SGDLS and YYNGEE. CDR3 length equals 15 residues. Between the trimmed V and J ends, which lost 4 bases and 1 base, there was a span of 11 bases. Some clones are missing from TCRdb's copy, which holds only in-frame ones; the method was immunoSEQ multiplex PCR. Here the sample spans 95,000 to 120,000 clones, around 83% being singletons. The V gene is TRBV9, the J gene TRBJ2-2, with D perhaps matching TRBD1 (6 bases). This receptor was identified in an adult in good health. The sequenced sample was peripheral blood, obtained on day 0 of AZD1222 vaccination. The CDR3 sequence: CASSTRTENTGELFF. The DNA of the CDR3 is TGTGCCAGCAGCACAAGGACAGAGAACACCGGGGAGCTGTTTTTT. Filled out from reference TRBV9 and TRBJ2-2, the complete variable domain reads DSGVTQTPKHLITATGQRVTLRCSPRSGDLSVYWYQQSLDQGLQFLIQYYNGEERAKGNILERFSAQQFPDLHSELNLSSLELGDSALYFCASSTRTENTGELFFGEGSRLTVL.